This TCR beta chain was obtained from a study of T-cell reconstitution after alpha-beta-depleted transplantation in children. The study's findings and limits: After transplant, high TCRbeta diversity at day 60 in some patients arose from surviving recipient T cells and thymic progenitors. The authors attributed T-cell counts and diversity one year after transplant mostly to newly produced T cells. There were reportedly several hundred expanded graft clones from which alpha-beta T cells came about two months after transplant.

There are many counts of this clonotype. As yet, its antigen is unknown. TCRbeta library construction was performed incorporating unique molecular identifiers. One entry per CDR3 protein, called by TCRdb with MiXCR from the PCR reads. This sample has 540,000 or so distinct CDR3 sequences, with under 25% found just once. Trimming cost V 6 bases and J 2 bases; bases outside gene matches: 9. Germline V gene lookup returns CDR1 MNHEY and CDR2 SMNVEV (reference sequence). The CDR3 runs to 15 residues. The J gene is TRBJ2-7, the V gene TRBV27, with TRBD2 matching 8 bases. The clonotype originates from a boy younger than two who had a stem cell transplant for acute myeloid leukemia, so the T cells may come from the graft donor. The sequencing here drew on PBMCs, mostly from graft donor cells, taken 360 days after TCRalphabeta/CD19-depleted stem cell transplant. The chain's CDR3 is CASSPGLAETYEQYF. The CDR3 DNA reads as TGTGCCAGCAGCCCTGGACTAGCCGAAACCTACGAGCAGTACTTC.